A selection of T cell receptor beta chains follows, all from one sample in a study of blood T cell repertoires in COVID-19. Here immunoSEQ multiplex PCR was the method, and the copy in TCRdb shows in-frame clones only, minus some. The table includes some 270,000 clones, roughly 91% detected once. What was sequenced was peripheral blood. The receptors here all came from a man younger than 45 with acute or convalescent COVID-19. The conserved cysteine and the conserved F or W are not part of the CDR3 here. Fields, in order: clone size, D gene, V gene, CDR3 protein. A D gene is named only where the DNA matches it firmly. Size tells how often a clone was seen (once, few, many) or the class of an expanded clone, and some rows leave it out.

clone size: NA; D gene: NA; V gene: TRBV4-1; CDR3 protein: ASSYGDSGNTIY
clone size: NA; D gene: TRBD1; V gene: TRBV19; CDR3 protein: ASSSGQGTVGSYNEQF
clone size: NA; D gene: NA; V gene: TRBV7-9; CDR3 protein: ASSLDALVGNTIY
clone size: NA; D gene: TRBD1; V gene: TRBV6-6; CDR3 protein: ASSRQGARSTEAF
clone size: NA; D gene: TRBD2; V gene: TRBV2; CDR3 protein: ASSAPRDYLREQY
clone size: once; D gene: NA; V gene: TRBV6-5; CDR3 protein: ASSSDRTSGANVLT
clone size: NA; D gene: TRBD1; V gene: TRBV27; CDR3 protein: ASLGQGYEQF
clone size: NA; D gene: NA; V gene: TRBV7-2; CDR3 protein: ASSLVSWGRLREQF
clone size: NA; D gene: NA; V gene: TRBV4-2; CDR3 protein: ASSTGEETQY
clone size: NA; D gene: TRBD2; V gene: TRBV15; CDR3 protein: ATSRGGGSGSFQETQY
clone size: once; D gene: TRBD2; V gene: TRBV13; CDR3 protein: ASSLHTSGRGNEQF
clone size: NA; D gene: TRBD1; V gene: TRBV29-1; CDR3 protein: SVGDRGRSPLH
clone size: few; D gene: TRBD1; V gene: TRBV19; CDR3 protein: ASETGQGVGEQY
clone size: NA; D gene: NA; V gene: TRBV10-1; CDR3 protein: ASTPHTWPPLH
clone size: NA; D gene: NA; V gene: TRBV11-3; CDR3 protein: ASTDKGANTGELF
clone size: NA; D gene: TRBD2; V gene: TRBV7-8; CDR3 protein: ASLTGIVLAGGAGELF
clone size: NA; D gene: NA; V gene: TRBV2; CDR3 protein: ASSVYKSTDTQY
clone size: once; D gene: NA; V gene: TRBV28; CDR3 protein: ASSLLNQPQH
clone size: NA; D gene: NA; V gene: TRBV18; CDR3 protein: ASSPPQGRNTEAF
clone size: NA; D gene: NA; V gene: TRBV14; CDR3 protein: ASSQGINLGYT
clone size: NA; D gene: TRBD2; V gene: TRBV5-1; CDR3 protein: ASSFQLAGGVYEQY
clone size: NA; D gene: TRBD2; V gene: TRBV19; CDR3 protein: ASQGLAGGFNEQF
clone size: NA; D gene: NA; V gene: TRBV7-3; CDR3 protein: ASSLGLAGEQY
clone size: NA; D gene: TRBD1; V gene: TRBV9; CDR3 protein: ASSKTTGGFDSPLH
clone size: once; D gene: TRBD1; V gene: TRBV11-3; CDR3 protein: ASSSITGGFTGELF
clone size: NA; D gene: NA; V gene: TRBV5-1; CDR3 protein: ASSLDLDRNTEAF
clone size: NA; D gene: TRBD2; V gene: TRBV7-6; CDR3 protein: ASSPWDYTGVGEQF
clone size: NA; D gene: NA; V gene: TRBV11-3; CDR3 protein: ASSLRSGGSTDTQY
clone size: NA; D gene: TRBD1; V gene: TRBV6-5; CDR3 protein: ASRKTGGFGGELF
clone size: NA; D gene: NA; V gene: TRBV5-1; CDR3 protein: ASSSPPGNSYEQY
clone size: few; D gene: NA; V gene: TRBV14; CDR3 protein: ASSQEKGTGAF
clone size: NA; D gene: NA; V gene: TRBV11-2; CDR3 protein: ASRSLRYNSPLH
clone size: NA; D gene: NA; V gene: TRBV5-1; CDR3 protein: ASSLYRGNNEQF
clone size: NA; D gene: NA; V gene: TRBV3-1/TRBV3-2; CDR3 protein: ASSRRSGRSTEAF
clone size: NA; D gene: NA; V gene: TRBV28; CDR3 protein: ASSLLRDYGYT
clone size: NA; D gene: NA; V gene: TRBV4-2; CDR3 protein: ASSQDGAGFNEKLF
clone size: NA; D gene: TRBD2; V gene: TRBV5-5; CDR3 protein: ASSLGGGAVLETQY
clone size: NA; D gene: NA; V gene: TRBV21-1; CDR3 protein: ARELEVNQPQH
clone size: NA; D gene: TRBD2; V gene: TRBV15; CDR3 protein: ATSGTSGNYEQF
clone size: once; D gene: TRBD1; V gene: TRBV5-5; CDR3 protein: ASSLEGANTEAF
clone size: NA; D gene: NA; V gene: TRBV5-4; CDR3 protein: ASSPGVGQPQH
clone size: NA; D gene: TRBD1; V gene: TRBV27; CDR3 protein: ASRTGTGDSPLH
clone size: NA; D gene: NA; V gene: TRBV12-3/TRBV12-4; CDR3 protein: ASSLYNEKLF
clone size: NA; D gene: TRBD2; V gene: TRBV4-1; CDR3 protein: ASTIAGGEYNEQF
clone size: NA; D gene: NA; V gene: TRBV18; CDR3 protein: ASSPDSSVENEQF
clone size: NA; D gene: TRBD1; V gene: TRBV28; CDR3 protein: ASRQGTGAGQPQH
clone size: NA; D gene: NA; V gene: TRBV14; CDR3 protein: ASSPGLAPYNEQF
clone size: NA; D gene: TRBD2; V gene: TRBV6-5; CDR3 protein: ASSKRGGEQF
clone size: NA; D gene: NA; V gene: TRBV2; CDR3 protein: ASSEDRPSYNEQF
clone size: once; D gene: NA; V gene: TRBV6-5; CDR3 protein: ASSYEARHSPLH
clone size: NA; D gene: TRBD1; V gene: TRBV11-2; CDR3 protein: ASSPGTGGSVGSYEQY
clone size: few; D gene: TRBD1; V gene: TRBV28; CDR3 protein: ASSLGQGWGEKLF